This TCR beta chain was identified in a study of immune characterization of retroperitoneal liposarcoma. TCRdb reanalysed the PCR reads using MiXCR and keeps one entry per CDR3 protein. This sample yields under 6,500 distinct CDR3 sequences, of which roughly 34% are seen a single time; roughly 29% belongs to the top ten. This clonotype was seen more than once but under ten times. Sequencing input: tumor tissue. This TCR derives from a female donor with retroperitoneal liposarcoma.

The CDR3 DNA is TGTGCCAGCAGTTACCAGGGACAGTACTACGAGCAGTACTTC. This encodes CASSYQGQYYEQYF. The chain couples TRBV6-6 to TRBJ2-4, with 7 bases aligning to TRBD1. The end of the DNA aligns better with TRBJ2-7, so the J call may be wrong. The length of the CDR3 is 14 residues. CDR1 is MNHNY and CDR2 is SVGAGI in the germline V gene (reference sequence).